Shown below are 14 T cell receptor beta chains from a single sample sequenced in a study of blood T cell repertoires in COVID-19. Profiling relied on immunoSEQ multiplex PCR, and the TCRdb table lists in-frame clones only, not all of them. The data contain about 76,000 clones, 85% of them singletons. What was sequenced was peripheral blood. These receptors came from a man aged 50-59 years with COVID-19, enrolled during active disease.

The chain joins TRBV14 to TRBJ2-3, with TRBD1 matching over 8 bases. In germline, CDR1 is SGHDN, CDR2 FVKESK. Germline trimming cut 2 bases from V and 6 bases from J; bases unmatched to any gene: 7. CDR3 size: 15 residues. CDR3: CASSQSGQGGDTQYF. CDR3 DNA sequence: TGTGCCAGCAGCCAATCTGGACAGGGCGGTGATACGCAGTATTTT.

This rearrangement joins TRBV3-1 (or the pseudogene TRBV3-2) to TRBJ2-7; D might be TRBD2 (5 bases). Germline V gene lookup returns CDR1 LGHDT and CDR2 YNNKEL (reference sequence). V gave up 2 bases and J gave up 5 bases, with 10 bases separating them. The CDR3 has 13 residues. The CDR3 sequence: CASSQSIANEQYF. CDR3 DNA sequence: TGTGCCAGCAGCCAATCGATAGCGAACGAGCAGTACTTC.

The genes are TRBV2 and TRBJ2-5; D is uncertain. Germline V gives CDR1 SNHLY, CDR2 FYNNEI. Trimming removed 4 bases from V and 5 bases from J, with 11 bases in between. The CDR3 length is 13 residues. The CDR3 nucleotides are TGTGCCAGCAGTGTACGCATTCGGGAGACCCAGTACTTC. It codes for CASSVRIRETQYF.

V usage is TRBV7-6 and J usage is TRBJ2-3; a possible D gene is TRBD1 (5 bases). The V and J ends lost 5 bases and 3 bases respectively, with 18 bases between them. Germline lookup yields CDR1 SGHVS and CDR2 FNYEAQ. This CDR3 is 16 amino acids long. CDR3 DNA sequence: TGTGCCAGCAGCCCTTCCGCGCAGGGAAGGACAGATACGCAGTATTTT. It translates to CASSPSAQGRTDTQYF.

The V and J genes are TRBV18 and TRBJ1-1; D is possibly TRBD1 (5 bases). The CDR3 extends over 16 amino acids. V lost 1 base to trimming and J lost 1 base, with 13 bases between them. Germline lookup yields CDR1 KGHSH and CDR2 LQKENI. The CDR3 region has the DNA TGTGCCAGCTCACCACTGGCGCAGGGTCCGAACACTGAAGCTTTCTTT. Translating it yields CASSPLAQGPNTEAFF.

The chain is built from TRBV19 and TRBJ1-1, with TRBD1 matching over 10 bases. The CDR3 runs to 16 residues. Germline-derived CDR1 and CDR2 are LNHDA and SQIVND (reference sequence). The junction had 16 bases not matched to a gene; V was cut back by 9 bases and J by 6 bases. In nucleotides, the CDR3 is TGTGCCAGCCTCAACCTCCCCGGGACAGGGGTAGCTGAAGCTTTCTTT. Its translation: CASLNLPGTGVAEAFF. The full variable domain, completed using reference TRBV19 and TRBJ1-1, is DGGITQSPKYLFRKEGQNVTLSCEQNLNHDAMYWYRQDPGQGLRLIYYSQIVNDFQKGDIAEGYSVSREKKESFPLTVTSAQKNPTAFYLCASLNLPGTGVAEAFFGQGTRLTVV.

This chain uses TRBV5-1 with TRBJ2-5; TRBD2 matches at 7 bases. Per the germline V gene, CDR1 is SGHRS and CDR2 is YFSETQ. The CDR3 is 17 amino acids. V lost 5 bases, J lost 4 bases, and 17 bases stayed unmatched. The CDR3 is CASSERGTTRIGETQYF. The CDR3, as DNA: TGCGCCAGCAGTGAGAGAGGGACTACCCGAATAGGAGAGACCCAGTACTTC.

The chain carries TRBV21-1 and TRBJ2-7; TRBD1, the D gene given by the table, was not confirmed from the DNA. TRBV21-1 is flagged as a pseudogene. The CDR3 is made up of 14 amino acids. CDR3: CASSKKTVSYEQYF. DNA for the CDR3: TGTGCCAGCAGCAAAAAGACAGTCTCCTACGAGCAGTACTTC.

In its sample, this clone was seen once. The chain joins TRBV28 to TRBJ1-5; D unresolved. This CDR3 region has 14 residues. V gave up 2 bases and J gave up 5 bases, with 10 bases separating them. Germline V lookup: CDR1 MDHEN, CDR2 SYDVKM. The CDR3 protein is CASSLLRRDQPQHF. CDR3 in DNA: TGTGCCAGCAGTTTACTCAGGAGGGATCAGCCCCAGCATTTT.

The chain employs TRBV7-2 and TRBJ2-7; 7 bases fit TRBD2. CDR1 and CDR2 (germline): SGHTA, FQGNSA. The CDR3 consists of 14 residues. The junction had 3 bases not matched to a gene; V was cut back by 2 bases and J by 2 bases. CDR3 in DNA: TGTGCCAGCAGCTTAAGGCTAGCGGCCTACGAGCAGTACTTC. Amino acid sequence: CASSLRLAAYEQYF.

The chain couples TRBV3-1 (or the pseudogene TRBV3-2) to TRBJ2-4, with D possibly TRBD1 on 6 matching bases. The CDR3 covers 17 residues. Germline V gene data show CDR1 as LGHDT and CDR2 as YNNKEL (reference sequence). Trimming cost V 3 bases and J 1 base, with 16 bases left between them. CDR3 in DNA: TGTGCCAGCAGCCATAGGGGAAGGGGGATTGCCAAAAACATTCAGTACTTC. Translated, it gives CASSHRGRGIAKNIQYF.

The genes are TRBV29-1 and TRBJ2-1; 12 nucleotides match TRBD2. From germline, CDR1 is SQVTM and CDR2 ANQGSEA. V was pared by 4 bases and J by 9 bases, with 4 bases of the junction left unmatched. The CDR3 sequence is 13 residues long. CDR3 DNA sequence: TGCAGCGTTGGACTAGCGGGAGCTGGTGAGCAGTTCTTC. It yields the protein CSVGLAGAGEQFF.

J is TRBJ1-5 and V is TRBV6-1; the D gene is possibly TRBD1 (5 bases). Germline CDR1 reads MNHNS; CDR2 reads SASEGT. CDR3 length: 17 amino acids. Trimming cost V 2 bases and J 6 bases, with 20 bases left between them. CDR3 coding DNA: TGTGCCAGCAGTGAAACCCGGGGGGGTAGGATAGCTCAGCCCCAGCATTTT. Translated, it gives CASSETRGGRIAQPQHF.

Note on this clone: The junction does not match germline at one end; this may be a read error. The CDR3 DNA reads as TGTGTCAGCAGCTCTCAAAGAGGACTAGCGGGGGCCAAAAACATTCAGTACTTC. It codes for CVSSSQRGLAGAKNIQYF. The chain employs TRBV7-9 and TRBJ2-4; 12 positions match TRBD2. CDR3 length: 18 amino acids. CDR1 is SEHNR and CDR2 is FQNEAQ in the germline V gene (reference sequence).